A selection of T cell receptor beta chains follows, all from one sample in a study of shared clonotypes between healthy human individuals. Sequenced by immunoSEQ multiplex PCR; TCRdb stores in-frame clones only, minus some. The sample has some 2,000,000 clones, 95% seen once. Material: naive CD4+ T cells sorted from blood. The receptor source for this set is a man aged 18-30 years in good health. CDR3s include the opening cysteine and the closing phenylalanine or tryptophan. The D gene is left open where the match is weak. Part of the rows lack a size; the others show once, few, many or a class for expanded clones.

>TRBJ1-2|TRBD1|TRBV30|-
TGTGCCTGGAGTGGGACAGGGACATATGGCTACACCTTC
CAWSGTGTYGYTF
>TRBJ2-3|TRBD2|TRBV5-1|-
TGCGCCAGCAGCTTGGTACGGGGGGGCACAGATACGCAGTATTTT
CASSLVRGGTDTQYF
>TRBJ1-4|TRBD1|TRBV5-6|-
TGTGCCAGCAGCCTATTAGGACAGGATAATGAAAAACTGTTTTTT
CASSLLGQDNEKLFF
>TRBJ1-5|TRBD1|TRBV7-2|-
TGTGCCAGCAGCTTAGCTGGAGGATGGGACAGGGGCAACTTTCCCCAGCATTTT
CASSLAGGWDRGNFPQHF
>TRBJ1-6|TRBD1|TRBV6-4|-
TGTGCCAGCAGTACCGGACAGGGTAATTCACCCCTCCACTTT
CASSTGQGNSPLHF
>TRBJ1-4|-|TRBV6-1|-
TGTGCCAGCAGGGCCTTACCGGCAACTAATGAAATACTGTTTTTT
CASRALPATNEILFF
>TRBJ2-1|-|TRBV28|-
TGTGCCAGCAGCAACCCAGGGGCTGAGCAGTTCTTC
CASSNPGAEQFF
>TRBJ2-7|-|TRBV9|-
TGTGCCAGCAGCGAGGGACTCGGCTCCTACGAGCAGTACTTC
CASSEGLGSYEQYF
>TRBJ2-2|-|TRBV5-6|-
TGTGCCAGCAGCTTGGAGGGTCGGATCGGGGAGCTGTTTTTT
CASSLEGRIGELFF
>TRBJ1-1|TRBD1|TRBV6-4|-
TGTGCCAGCGCCGACAGGGGTGTGGGTGAAGCTTTCTTT
CASADRGVGEAFF
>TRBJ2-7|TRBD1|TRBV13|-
TGTGCCAGCAGCTTAGCCGGGACAGGTTCCTACGAGCAGTACTTC
CASSLAGTGSYEQYF
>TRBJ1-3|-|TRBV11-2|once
TGTGCCAGCAGGAGGGGCAGTGCCGGAAACACCATATATTTT
CASRRGSAGNTIYF
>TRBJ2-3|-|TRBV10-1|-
TGCGCCAGCAGTGGGGCAGGTCCTACGCAGTATTTT
CASSGAGPTQYF
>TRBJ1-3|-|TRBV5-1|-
TGCGCCAGCAGCTTGGGAGGGTCGGGAAACACCATATATTTT
CASSLGGSGNTIYF
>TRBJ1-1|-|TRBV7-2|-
TGTGCCAGCAGCTTTAGGGCGTCAGGGACTGAAGCTTTCTTT
CASSFRASGTEAFF
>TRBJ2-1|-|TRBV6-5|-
TGTGCCAGCAGCCCTTCCGGTCGGGGAAATGAGCAGTTCTTC
CASSPSGRGNEQFF
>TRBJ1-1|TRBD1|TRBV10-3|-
TGTGCCATCAGTGGCGACAGGGGAGTCACTGAAGCTTTCTTT
CAISGDRGVTEAFF
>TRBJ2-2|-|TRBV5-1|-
TGCGCCAGCAGCTTAATAGACCCCTCGACCGGGGAGCTGTTTTTT
CASSLIDPSTGELFF
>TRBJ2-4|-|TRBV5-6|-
TGTGCCAGCAGCGGCGTCAAGGGGGACATTCAGTACTTC
CASSGVKGDIQYF
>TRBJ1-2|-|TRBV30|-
TGTGCCTGGAGGCCCCTCGAACTCTATGGCTACACCTTC
CAWRPLELYGYTF
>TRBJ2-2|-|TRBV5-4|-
TGTGCCAGCAGCGTGACCCCCCTAGCGAACACCGGGGAGCTGTTTTTT
CASSVTPLANTGELFF
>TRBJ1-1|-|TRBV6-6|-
TGTGCCAGCAGCCTCCTGGACACCCGGAACACTGAAGCTTTCTTT
CASSLLDTRNTEAFF
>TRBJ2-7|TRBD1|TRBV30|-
TGTGCCTGGAGTGGACAGGGGCCAGCCTCCGAGCAGTACTTC
CAWSGQGPASEQYF
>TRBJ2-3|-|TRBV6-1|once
TGTGCCAGCAGTGAAACCCTAACCGGAATGCTGTATTTT
CASSETLTGMLYF
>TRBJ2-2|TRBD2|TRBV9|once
TGTGCCAGCAGCGACTCCCTGAGGCGGGGGGCCGCTTTCACCGGGGAGCTGTTTTTT
CASSDSLRRGAAFTGELFF
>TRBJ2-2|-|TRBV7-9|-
TGTGCCAGCAGCCTCGCGGGACCCCTTTTCACCGGGGAGCTGTTTTTT
CASSLAGPLFTGELFF
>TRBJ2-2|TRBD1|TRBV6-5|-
TGTGCCAGCAGAACAGGGGATAAGGGGTCCGGGGAGCTGTTTTTT
CASRTGDKGSGELFF
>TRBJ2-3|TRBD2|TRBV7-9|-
TGTGCCAGCAGCTTAGACATAGCGGGAGATACGCAGTATTTT
CASSLDIAGDTQYF
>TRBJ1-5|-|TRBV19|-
TGTGCCAGTAGCGGACAGCAATATAGCAATCAGCCCCAGCATTTT
CASSGQQYSNQPQHF
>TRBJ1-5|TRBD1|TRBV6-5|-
TGTGCCAGCAGCCGACAGGGGGCAGGGAATCAGCCCCAGCATTTT
CASSRQGAGNQPQHF
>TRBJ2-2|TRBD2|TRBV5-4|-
TGTGCCAGCAGCTTAAGACTAGCGGGAGCCGGGGAGCTGTTTTTT
CASSLRLAGAGELFF
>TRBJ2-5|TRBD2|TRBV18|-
TGTGCCAGCTCACCCCAGAGAAGCGGGAGCCAAGAGACCCAGTACTTC
CASSPQRSGSQETQYF
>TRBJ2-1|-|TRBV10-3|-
TGTGCCATCAGTGAGTTGGGGGCGGACTCCTACAATGAGCAGTTCTTC
CAISELGADSYNEQFF
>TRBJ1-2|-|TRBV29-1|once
TGCAGCGTTGTCCCAACGACGGGCTATGGCTACACCTTC
CSVVPTTGYGYTF
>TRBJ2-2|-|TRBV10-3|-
TGTGCCATCAGTGTCGTCAGCGCCTCGAACACCGGGGAGCTGTTTTTT
CAISVVSASNTGELFF
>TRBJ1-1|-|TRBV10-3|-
TGTGCCTCTCAAGGTTTTACGAACACTGAAGCTTTCTTT
CASQGFTNTEAFF
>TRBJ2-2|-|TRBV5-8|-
TGTGCCAGCAGCTTGTTATGGGGGACCGGGGAGCTGTTTTTT
CASSLLWGTGELFF
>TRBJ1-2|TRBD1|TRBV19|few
TGTGCCACGGGACAGGGCTCCGGCTACACCTTC
CATGQGSGYTF
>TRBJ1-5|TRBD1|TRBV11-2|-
TGTGCCAGCAGCTACGGACAGGGCGGGGGCAATCAGCCCCAGCATTTT
CASSYGQGGGNQPQHF
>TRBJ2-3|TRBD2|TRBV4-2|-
TGTGCCAGCAGCCAATACCGATCCGGTGGGACTAGCGGGGTCTCAGATACGCAGTATTTT
CASSQYRSGGTSGVSDTQYF
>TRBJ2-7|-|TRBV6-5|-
TGTGCCAGCAGGGGAGTCGACGCGCACGAGCAGTACTTC
CASRGVDAHEQYF
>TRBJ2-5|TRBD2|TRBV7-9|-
TGTGCCAGCAGCTTAGGTCGGGGAGGGGTATTCCAAGAGACCCAGTACTTC
CASSLGRGGVFQETQYF
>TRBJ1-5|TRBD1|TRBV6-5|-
TGTGCCAGCAGCAGGACAGGGACCGGTCTTCAGCCCCAGCATTTT
CASSRTGTGLQPQHF
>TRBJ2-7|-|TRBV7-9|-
TGTGCCAGCAGCTCCGGGGCAGGGAGGTCCTACGAGCAGTACTTC
CASSSGAGRSYEQYF
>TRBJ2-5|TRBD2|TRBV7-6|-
TGTGCCAGCAGCAGGGGCGGAGCGGGGTACCAAGAGACCCAGTACTTC
CASSRGGAGYQETQYF
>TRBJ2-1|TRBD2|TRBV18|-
TGTGCCAGCTCAACTAGCGGGGATTACAATGAGCAGTTCTTC
CASSTSGDYNEQFF
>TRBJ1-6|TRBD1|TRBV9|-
TGTGCCAGCAGCGTAGAGGGGGGACAGTATAATTCACCCCTCCACTTT
CASSVEGGQYNSPLHF